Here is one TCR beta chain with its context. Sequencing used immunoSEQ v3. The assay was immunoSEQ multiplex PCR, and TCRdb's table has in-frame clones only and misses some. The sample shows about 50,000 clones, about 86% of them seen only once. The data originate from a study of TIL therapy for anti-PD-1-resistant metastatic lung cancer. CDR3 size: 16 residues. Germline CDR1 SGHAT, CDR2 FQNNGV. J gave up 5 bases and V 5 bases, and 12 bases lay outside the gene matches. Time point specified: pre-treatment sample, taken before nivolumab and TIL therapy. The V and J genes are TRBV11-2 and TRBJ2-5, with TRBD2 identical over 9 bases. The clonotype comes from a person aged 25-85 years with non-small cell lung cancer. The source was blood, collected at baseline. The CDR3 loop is CASSPAGGSLTETQYF. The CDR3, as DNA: TGTGCCAGCAGCCCAGCGGGGGGCTCCCTTACCGAGACCCAGTACTTC.